This TCR beta chain comes out of a study of T cell repertoires in cytomegalovirus infection. The wider study: Public TCR beta signatures were indicative of both CMV infection and a matching HLA type. Study-level points and caveats: Cumulated frequencies of public TCR beta families served to identify carriers of CMV plus the relevant HLA. Clonotypes of TCR beta that were HLA-C-restricted and CMV-specific dominated the ex vivo response.

A word on this clonotype: The antigen remains unidentified.

TCRdb reprocessed the reads via MiXCR and lists one record per CDR3 protein. The sample yields a few hundred thousand distinct CDR3 sequences, almost 40% seen once. Germline lookup yields CDR1 LNHDA and CDR2 SQIVND (reference sequence). V lost 6 bases and J lost 3; bases outside the gene matches: 11. This CDR3 spans 16 amino acids. The specimen comprised cultured PBMCs, sampled from culture after CMV antigen stimulation. The source is a human donor in good health (CMV status not recorded). Some clones in this sample may be carry-over from other donors' samples. J is TRBJ2-3 and V is TRBV19; 8 positions match TRBD1. In nucleotides, the CDR3 is TGTGCCAGTAGAATCTTCGGACAGGGAGGTACAGATACGCAGTATTTT. It is translated as CASRIFGQGGTDTQYF.